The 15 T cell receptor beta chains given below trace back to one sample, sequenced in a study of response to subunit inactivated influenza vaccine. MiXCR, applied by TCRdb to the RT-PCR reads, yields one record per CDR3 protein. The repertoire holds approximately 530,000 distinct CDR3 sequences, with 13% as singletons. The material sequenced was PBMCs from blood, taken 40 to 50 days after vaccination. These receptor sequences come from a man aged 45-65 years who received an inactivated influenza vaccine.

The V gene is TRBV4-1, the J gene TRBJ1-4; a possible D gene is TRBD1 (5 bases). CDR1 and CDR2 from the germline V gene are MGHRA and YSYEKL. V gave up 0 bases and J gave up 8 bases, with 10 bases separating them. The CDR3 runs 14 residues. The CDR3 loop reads CASSQEGLEEKLFF. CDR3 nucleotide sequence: TGCGCCAGCAGCCAAGAGGGACTGGAGGAAAAACTGTTTTTT.

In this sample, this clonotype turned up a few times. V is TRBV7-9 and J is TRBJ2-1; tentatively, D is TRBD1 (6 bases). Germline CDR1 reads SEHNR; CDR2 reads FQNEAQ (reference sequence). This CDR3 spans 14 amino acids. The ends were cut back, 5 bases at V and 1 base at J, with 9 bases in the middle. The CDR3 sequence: CASSTTGSYNEQFF. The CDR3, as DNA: TGTGCCAGCAGCACCACAGGGTCCTACAATGAGCAGTTCTTC.

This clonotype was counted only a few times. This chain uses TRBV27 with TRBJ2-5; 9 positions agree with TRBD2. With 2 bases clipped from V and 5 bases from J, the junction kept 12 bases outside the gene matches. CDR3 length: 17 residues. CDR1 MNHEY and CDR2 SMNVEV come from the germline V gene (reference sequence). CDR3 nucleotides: TGTGCCAGCAGTTTACCCACTAGCGGGTTTAGGGAGGAGACCCAGTACTTC. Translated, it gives CASSLPTSGFREETQYF.

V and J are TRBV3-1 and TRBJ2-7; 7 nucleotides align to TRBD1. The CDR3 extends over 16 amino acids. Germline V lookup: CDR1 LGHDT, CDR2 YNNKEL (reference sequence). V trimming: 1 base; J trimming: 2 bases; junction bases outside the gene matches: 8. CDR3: CASSQVDRTGTYEQYF. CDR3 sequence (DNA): TGTGCCAGCAGCCAAGTCGACCGGACAGGAACCTACGAGCAGTACTTC.

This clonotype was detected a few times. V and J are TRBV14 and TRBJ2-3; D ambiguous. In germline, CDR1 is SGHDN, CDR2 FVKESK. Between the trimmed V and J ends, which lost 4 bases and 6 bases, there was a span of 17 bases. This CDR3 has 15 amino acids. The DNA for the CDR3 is TGTGCCAGCAGCCGATCGCTCGGTAGTATGGATACGCAGTATTTT. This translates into CASSRSLGSMDTQYF.

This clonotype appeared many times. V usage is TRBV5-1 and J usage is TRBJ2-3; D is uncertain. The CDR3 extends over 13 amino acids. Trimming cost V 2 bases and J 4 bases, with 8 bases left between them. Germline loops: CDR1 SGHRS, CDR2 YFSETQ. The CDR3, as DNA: TGCGCCAGCAGCTTCAACCCCGCAGATACGCAGTATTTT. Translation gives CASSFNPADTQYF.

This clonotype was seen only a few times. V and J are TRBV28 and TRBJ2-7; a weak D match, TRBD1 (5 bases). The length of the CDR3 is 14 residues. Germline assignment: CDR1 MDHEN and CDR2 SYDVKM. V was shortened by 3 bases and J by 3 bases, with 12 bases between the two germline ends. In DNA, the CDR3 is TGTGCCAGCAGTTTCTTGGGGCCACGCTACGAGCAGTACTTC. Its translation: CASSFLGPRYEQYF.

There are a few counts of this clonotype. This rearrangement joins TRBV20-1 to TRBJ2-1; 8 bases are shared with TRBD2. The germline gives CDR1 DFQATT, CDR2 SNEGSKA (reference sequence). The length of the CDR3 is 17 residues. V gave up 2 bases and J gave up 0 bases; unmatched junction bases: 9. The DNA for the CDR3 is TGCAGTGCTAGACTGGGCGCGGGGACTAGCTCCTACAATGAGCAGTTCTTC. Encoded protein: CSARLGAGTSSYNEQFF.

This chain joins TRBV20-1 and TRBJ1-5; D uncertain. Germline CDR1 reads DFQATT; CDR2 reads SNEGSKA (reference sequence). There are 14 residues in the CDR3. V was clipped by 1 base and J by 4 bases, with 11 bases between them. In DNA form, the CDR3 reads TGCAGTGCTAGAGTCGGAGCGGGAAATCAGCCCCAGCATTTT. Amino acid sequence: CSARVGAGNQPQHF.

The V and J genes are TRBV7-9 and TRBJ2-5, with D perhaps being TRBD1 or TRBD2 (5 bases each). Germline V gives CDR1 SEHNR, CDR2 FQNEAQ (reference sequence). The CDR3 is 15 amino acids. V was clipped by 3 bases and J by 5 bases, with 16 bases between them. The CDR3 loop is CASSFPTGTSETQYF. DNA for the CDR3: TGTGCCAGCAGCTTCCCCACTGGGACCTCTGAGACCCAGTACTTC.

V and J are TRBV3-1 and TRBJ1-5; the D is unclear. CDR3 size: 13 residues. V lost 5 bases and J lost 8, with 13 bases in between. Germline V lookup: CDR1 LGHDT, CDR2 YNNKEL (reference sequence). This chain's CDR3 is CASSSGLTEPQHF. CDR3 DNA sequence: TGTGCCAGCAGCTCCGGGTTAACGGAGCCCCAGCATTTT.

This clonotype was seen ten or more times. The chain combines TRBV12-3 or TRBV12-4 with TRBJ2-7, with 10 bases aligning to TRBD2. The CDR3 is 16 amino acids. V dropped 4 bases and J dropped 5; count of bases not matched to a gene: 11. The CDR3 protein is CASSWGGTSAMDEQYF. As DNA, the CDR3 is TGTGCCAGCAGTTGGGGCGGGACTAGCGCTATGGACGAGCAGTACTTC.

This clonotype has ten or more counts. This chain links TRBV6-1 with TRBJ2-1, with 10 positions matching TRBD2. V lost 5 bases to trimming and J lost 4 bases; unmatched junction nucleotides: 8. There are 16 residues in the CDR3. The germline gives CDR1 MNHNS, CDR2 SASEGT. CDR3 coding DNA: TGTGCCAGCAGTCAACTCCCGACTAGCGGGTACAATGAGCAGTTCTTC. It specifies CASSQLPTSGYNEQFF.

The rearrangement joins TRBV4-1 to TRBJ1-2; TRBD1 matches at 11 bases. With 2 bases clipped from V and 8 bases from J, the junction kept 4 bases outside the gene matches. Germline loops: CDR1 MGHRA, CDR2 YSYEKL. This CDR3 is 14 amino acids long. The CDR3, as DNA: TGCGCCAGCAGCCAACTGGACAGGGGGCAAGGCTACACCTTC. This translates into CASSQLDRGQGYTF.

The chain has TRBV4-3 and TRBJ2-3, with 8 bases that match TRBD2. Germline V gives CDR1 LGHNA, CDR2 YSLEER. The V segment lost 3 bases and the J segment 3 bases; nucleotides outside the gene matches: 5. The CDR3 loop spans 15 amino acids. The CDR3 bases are TGCGCCAGCAGCCAGGGACTAGGAGAGACAGATACGCAGTATTTT. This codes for CASSQGLGETDTQYF.